The 16 T cell receptor beta chains below come from one sample, sequenced in a study of Tregs in tolerant kidney transplant recipients. The protocol was immunoSEQ multiplex PCR, while the TCRdb copy is restricted to in-frame clones and leaves out a portion. The sample holds some 110,000 clones; roughly nine tenths are singletons and the top ten take more than 0.45%. Sequenced: CD4+ T cells from blood. These receptors were obtained from a human donor in good health.

V usage is TRBV7-3 and J usage is TRBJ1-1; no clear D. The CDR3 spans 14 residues. CDR1 SGHTA and CDR2 FQGTGA come from the germline V gene. V lost 2 bases to trimming and J lost 3 bases, with 10 bases between them. The CDR3 sequence is CASSLVHSYTEAFF. The CDR3, as DNA: TGTGCCAGCAGCTTAGTTCACAGCTACACTGAAGCTTTCTTT.

The chain is built from TRBV5-6 and TRBJ2-7; D may be TRBD2 (5 bases). The germline gives CDR1 SGHDT, CDR2 YYEEEE. The length of the CDR3 is 14 residues. Trimming shortened V by 1 base and J by 5 bases, and 13 bases separated the two germline ends. The CDR3 DNA reads as TGTGCCAGCAGCTTGAGAGGGCCTCGGGACGAGCAGTACTTC. Translating it yields CASSLRGPRDEQYF.

The gene calls are TRBV5-5 and TRBJ1-3; perhaps TRBD1 as D (5 bases). V dropped 3 bases and J dropped 7 bases, with 23 bases sitting between them. Germline V lookup: CDR1 SGHKS, CDR2 YYEKEE (reference sequence). This CDR3 is 17 amino acids long. The CDR3 DNA reads as TGTGCCAGCAGCTCCTCCGGGACGGGAACTCTCCGGAACACCATATATTTT. Translated, it gives CASSSSGTGTLRNTIYF. The full variable domain, its missing parts supplied by reference TRBV5-5 and TRBJ1-3, is DAGVTQSPTHLIKTRGQQVTLRCSPISGHKSVSWYQQVLGQGPQFIFQYYEKEERGRGNFPDRFSARQFPNYSSELNVNALLLGDSALYLCASSSSGTGTLRNTIYFGEGSWLTVV.

This chain links TRBV7-9 with TRBJ1-1; D remains ambiguous. The germline gives CDR1 SEHNR, CDR2 FQNEAQ (reference sequence). CDR3 length equals 12 residues. Trimming left V 5 bases short and J 8 bases short, with 12 bases between. The CDR3 region is CASSPSSSEAFF. The CDR3 nucleotides read TGTGCCAGCAGCCCTTCGTCCTCGGAAGCTTTCTTT.

V gene TRBV10-3 combines with J gene TRBJ1-2; 7 bases align to TRBD1. The CDR3 extends over 16 amino acids. In germline, CDR1 is ENHRY, CDR2 SYGVKD. After removal of 5 bases from V and 4 bases from J, the junction contained 13 bases not matched to a gene. The CDR3 protein is CAISRDPRDSGYGYTF. The CDR3 nucleotides are TGTGCCATCAGTCGTGACCCACGGGACAGCGGCTATGGCTACACCTTC.

This chain connects TRBV18 to TRBJ1-5; 9 nucleotides align to TRBD1. The length of the CDR3 is 16 residues. Unmatched junction bases numbered 10, after V lost 4 bases and J lost 6 bases. Germline-derived CDR1 and CDR2 are KGHSH and LQKENI. The CDR3 DNA reads as TGTGCCAGCTCACTTTCCGGGACAGGGACCGGTCAGCCCCAGCATTTT. The encoded protein is CASSLSGTGTGQPQHF.

J is TRBJ2-7 and V is TRBV30, with TRBD2 matching over 10 bases. V dropped 2 bases and J dropped 5; count of bases not matched to a gene: 6. This CDR3 has 14 residues. The germline CDR1 and CDR2 sequences are GTSNPN and SVGIG (reference sequence). CDR3 bases: TGTGCCTGGAGTCCGGGACTAGCGATGAACGAGCAGTACTTC. As protein: CAWSPGLAMNEQYF.

The chain couples TRBV6-5 to TRBJ1-2, with D possibly matching TRBD1 (6 bases). Trimming cost V 6 bases and J 4 bases, with 15 bases left between them. Germline-derived CDR1 and CDR2 are MNHEY and SVGAGI. The CDR3 runs 14 residues. CDR3: CASSRTRDTYGYTF. The CDR3 DNA reads TGTGCCAGCAGCCGCACCCGGGACACCTATGGCTACACCTTC.

The chain couples TRBV7-9 to TRBJ2-7, with D possibly TRBD2 on 5 matching bases. Germline V CDR1 and CDR2: SEHNR, FQNEAQ (reference sequence). This CDR3 contains 16 residues. The germline V and J ends were trimmed by 6 bases and 6 bases, with 24 bases remaining between them. This chain's CDR3 is CASSLIPDKARGEQYF. Here the CDR3 DNA reads TGTGCCAGCAGTCTGATACCCGACAAGGCTCGGGGCGAGCAGTACTTC.

The rearrangement joins TRBV11-2 to TRBJ2-5; possibly TRBD1 for D (6 bases). Trimming stripped 1 base from V and 5 bases from J, with 11 bases between. The CDR3 has 14 amino acids. Germline CDR1 is SGHAT and CDR2 is FQNNGV. CDR3 residues: CASSLGTVLETQYF. CDR3 in DNA: TGTGCCAGCAGCTTAGGGACAGTTTTGGAGACCCAGTACTTC. The full variable domain, rest sourced from reference TRBV11-2 and TRBJ2-5, is EAGVAQSPRYKIIEKRQSVAFWCNPISGHATLYWYQQILGQGPKLLIQFQNNGVVDDSQLPKDRFSAERLKGVDSTLKIQPAKLEDSAVYLCASSLGTVLETQYFGPGTRLLVL.

This sequence joins TRBV4-1 and TRBJ2-7; D is ambiguous. The germline V and J ends were trimmed by 1 base and 2 bases, with 12 bases remaining between them. CDR3 size: 15 residues. Germline V CDR1 and CDR2: MGHRA, YSYEKL. The CDR3 reads CASSQGISNPYEQYF. The CDR3 nucleotides are TGCGCCAGCAGCCAAGGGATTAGCAACCCCTACGAGCAGTACTTC.

The rearrangement joins TRBV7-8 to TRBJ1-1, with a tentative D call TRBD1 (5 bases). The CDR3 spans 13 residues. Trimming took 5 bases from V and 8 from J, leaving 15 bases between them. Per germline, CDR1 SGHVS and CDR2 FQNEAQ. The CDR3 here is CASSQGVDEEAFF. The CDR3, as DNA: TGTGCCAGCAGCCAAGGGGTTGACGAGGAAGCTTTCTTT.

The rearrangement links TRBV5-1 to TRBJ2-3, with D perhaps matching TRBD2 (6 bases). The CDR3 contains 16 residues. Deletions cut 0 bases from V and 1 base from J, with 12 bases between. Germline CDR1 is SGHRS and CDR2 is YFSETQ. The CDR3 DNA sequence: TGCGCCAGCAGCTTGGAAACTAGCTCTGGCACAGATACGCAGTATTTT. Protein: CASSLETSSGTDTQYF.

The V gene is TRBV5-4, the J gene TRBJ1-2; 9 bases align to TRBD1. This CDR3 comprises 16 residues. Per the germline V gene, CDR1 is SGHNT and CDR2 is YYREEE (reference sequence). The trim removed 2 bases at V and 1 base at J, leaving 6 bases unmatched. The CDR3 loop is CASSFPGQGINYGYTF. CDR3 nucleotides: TGTGCCAGCAGCTTCCCGGGACAGGGTATTAACTATGGCTACACCTTC.

The V and J genes are TRBV7-8 and TRBJ1-1, with TRBD1 matching over 8 bases. CDR3 length equals 15 residues. Germline lookup yields CDR1 SGHVS and CDR2 FQNEAQ. The trim removed 4 bases at V and 0 bases at J, leaving 4 bases unmatched. CDR3 bases: TGTGCCAGCAGCTCCAGGACAGGGCTGAACACTGAAGCTTTCTTT. It specifies CASSSRTGLNTEAFF.

This clone was detected a few times. The rearrangement links TRBV4-2 to TRBJ1-1; D is perhaps TRBD1 (6 bases). Germline-derived CDR1 and CDR2 are LGHNA and YNFKEQ. V lost 0 bases and J 4 bases, leaving 12 bases between the germline ends. The CDR3 loop spans 15 amino acids. The CDR3 protein is CASSQELQGPTEAFF. CDR3 sequence (DNA): TGTGCCAGCAGCCAAGAGCTACAGGGACCCACTGAAGCTTTCTTT.